These 31 T cell receptor beta chains were all obtained from the same sample, sequenced in a study of blood T cell repertoires in COVID-19. Clones were read by immunoSEQ multiplex PCR, and TCRdb kept only the in-frame ones, dropping some. The sample carries around 110,000 clones, around 83% recorded once. Sequencing was carried out using peripheral blood. Receptors originate from a man between 70 and 80 years old with acute or convalescent COVID-19.

The genes are TRBV2 and TRBJ1-1; 8 bases align to TRBD1. Trimming at V came to 2 bases and at J to 1 base, leaving 3 bases not matched to a gene. This CDR3 comprises 15 residues. Per germline, CDR1 SNHLY and CDR2 FYNNEI. The CDR3 region has the DNA TGTGCCAGCAGTGAACAGGGGGCCTCGAACACTGAAGCTTTCTTT. Protein: CASSEQGASNTEAFF.

The rearrangement uses TRBV11-2 and TRBJ2-7; D is possibly TRBD1 (6 bases). Trimming shortened V by 5 bases and J by 10 bases, and 21 bases separated the two germline ends. The CDR3 is 14 residues long. CDR1 and CDR2 from the germline V gene are SGHAT and FQNNGV. CDR3 protein: CASSPNHLGTQQYF. CDR3 in DNA: TGTGCCAGCAGCCCGAACCACCTAGGGACACAACAGTACTTC.

The gene calls are TRBV4-1 and TRBJ2-4; weak D call: TRBD1 (5 bases). This CDR3 contains 17 residues. Germline V gives CDR1 MGHRA, CDR2 YSYEKL. V was cut by 0 bases and J by 4 bases, with 16 bases left in between. The CDR3 region is CASSQDLDSPVKNIQYF. The CDR3 DNA sequence: TGCGCCAGCAGCCAAGATTTAGACAGCCCAGTTAAAAACATTCAGTACTTC.

The gene calls are TRBV18 and TRBJ1-4; D may be TRBD1 (6 bases). V lost 5 bases and J 3 bases, leaving 10 bases between the germline ends. CDR1 and CDR2 from the germline V gene are KGHSH and LQKENI. This CDR3 is 14 amino acids long. The CDR3 loop is CASSSRGANEKLFF. CDR3 DNA sequence: TGTGCCAGCTCAAGCAGGGGTGCTAATGAAAAACTGTTTTTT. The entire variable domain, with the rest obtained from reference TRBV18 and TRBJ1-4, is as follows: NAGVMQNPRHLVRRRGQEARLRCSPMKGHSHVYWYRQLPEEGLKFMVYLQKENIIDESGMPKERFSAEFPKEGPSILRIQQVVRGDSAAYFCASSSRGANEKLFFGSGTQLSVL.

The chain employs TRBV29-1 and TRBJ1-2; 7 nucleotides align to TRBD1. The CDR3 has 14 residues. V shed 1 base, J shed 8 bases, and the junction held 10 bases outside the gene matches. CDR1 is SQVTM and CDR2 is ANQGSEA in the germline V gene. For the CDR3, the DNA is TGCAGCGTTGAAGCCTTCGGGACAGCCCGGGGCTACACCTTC. It encodes CSVEAFGTARGYTF.

A single count supports this clone. The rearrangement joins TRBV5-1 to TRBJ1-2; no clear D. The ends were cut back, 0 bases at V and 4 bases at J, with 7 bases in the middle. The CDR3 runs to 13 residues. Per germline, CDR1 SGHRS and CDR2 YFSETQ. The CDR3 reads CASSLESLYGYTF. Written as DNA, the CDR3 is TGCGCCAGCAGCTTGGAATCCCTCTATGGCTACACCTTC.

The chain carries TRBV7-2 and TRBJ2-1; the match to TRBD2 covers 14 bases. This CDR3 is 18 amino acids long. Trimming cost V 7 bases and J 6 bases; bases outside gene matches: 14. CDR1 SGHTA and CDR2 FQGNSA come from the germline V gene. In DNA, the CDR3 is TGTGCCAGCATCGAATATCCGGGACTAGCGGGGGTAATCAATGAGCAGTTCTTC. Translation: CASIEYPGLAGVINEQFF.

V gene TRBV19 combines with J gene TRBJ1-1; TRBD1 aligns across 7 bases. J lost 2 bases, V lost 5 bases, and 5 bases had no gene match. Germline V gene sequence: CDR1 LNHDA, CDR2 SQIVND (reference sequence). The CDR3 loop spans 14 amino acids. DNA of the CDR3: TGTGCCAGTAGTGTCGGGGACAGAAACACTGAAGCTTTCTTT. Amino acid sequence: CASSVGDRNTEAFF.

This chain joins TRBV6-6 and TRBJ1-1; 12 positions match TRBD1. Per germline, CDR1 MNHNY and CDR2 SVGAGI (reference sequence). The CDR3 sequence is 16 residues long. The J segment lost 0 bases and the V segment lost 6 bases, leaving 5 bases of the junction unmatched. CDR3 sequence reads: CASSPGQGAVNTEAFF. The CDR3 DNA reads TGTGCCAGCAGCCCGGGACAGGGGGCCGTGAACACTGAAGCTTTCTTT.

The V gene is TRBV10-3, the J gene TRBJ2-6; D is unclear. V lost 3 bases, J lost 0 bases, and 3 bases lay in between. Germline V gene sequence: CDR1 ENHRY, CDR2 SYGVKD. The CDR3 is 14 residues long. The CDR3 reads CAISDSSGANVLTF. In nucleotides, the CDR3 is TGTGCCATCAGTGACAGCTCTGGGGCCAACGTCCTGACTTTC.

The V call is TRBV27, the J call TRBJ1-1, with TRBD1 identical over 7 bases. V was clipped by 4 bases and J by 7 bases; unmatched bases: 12. This CDR3 is built from 15 residues. The V gene's germline CDR1 is MNHEY and CDR2 SMNVEV (reference sequence). The DNA for the CDR3 is TGTGCCAGCAGTTCTAGCCCAGGGGGGACCGGTGAAGCTTTCTTT. Its translation: CASSSSPGGTGEAFF.

The chain is built from TRBV9 and TRBJ2-2; D unresolved. V dropped 4 bases and J dropped 6 bases, with 7 bases sitting between them. There are 12 residues in the CDR3. From germline, CDR1 is SGDLS and CDR2 YYNGEE. The CDR3 DNA follows: TGTGCCAGCAGCCCCCAGGCCGGGGAGCTGTTTTTT. Translating it yields CASSPQAGELFF. The full variable domain, rest sourced from reference TRBV9 and TRBJ2-2, is DSGVTQTPKHLITATGQRVTLRCSPRSGDLSVYWYQQSLDQGLQFLIQYYNGEERAKGNILERFSAQQFPDLHSELNLSSLELGDSALYFCASSPQAGELFFGEGSRLTVL.

This clone was seen more than once but under ten times. The chain links TRBV18 to TRBJ1-3; no reliable D call. Looked up from germline, CDR1 is KGHSH and CDR2 is LQKENI. Trimming stripped 2 bases from V and 1 base from J, with 6 bases between. CDR3 length: 14 residues. The CDR3 is CASSPASSGNTIYF. CDR3 sequence (DNA): TGTGCCAGCTCACCAGCCAGTTCTGGAAACACCATATATTTT.

The chain links TRBV12-5 to TRBJ2-7; no reliable D call. The CDR3 loop spans 14 amino acids. Germline CDR1 reads LGHNT; CDR2 reads FRNRAP. Trimming took off 6 bases at V and 6 bases at J, with 18 bases between the two ends. CDR3 bases: TGTGCTAGTGGACTCCAACCCTCCCTCTCCGAGCAGTACTTC. Translating it yields CASGLQPSLSEQYF.

CDR3 residues: CASSLDSGTPDEKLFF. For the CDR3, the DNA is TGCGCCAGCAGCTTGGACTCCGGGACACCAGATGAAAAACTGTTTTTT. The chain recombines TRBV5-1 with TRBJ1-4; D is perhaps TRBD1 (6 bases). Germline CDR1 and CDR2: SGHRS and YFSETQ. The V end was cut by 0 bases, the J end by 6 bases, with 15 bases between. This CDR3 contains 16 residues.

V and J are TRBV6-6 and TRBJ1-5; D perhaps matches TRBD1 (6 bases). The CDR3 is 17 amino acids. V lost 5 bases and J 3 bases, leaving 20 bases between the germline ends. The germline CDR1 and CDR2 sequences are MNHNY and SVGAGI (reference sequence). As DNA, the CDR3 is TGTGCCAGCAGTCTCCAGGGGTCAATGGGAAACAATCAGCCCCAGCATTTT. This codes for CASSLQGSMGNNQPQHF.

The rearrangement joins TRBV10-2 to TRBJ2-2; TRBD1 matches at 8 bases. The CDR3 extends over 12 amino acids. The junction had 0 bases not matched to a gene; V was cut back by 6 bases and J by 6 bases. Per germline, CDR1 WSHSY and CDR2 SAAADI. The DNA for the CDR3 is TGCGCCAGCAGACAGGGGGCCGGGGAGCTGTTTTTT. Its translation: CASRQGAGELFF.

The chain joins TRBV5-6 to TRBJ2-1; the match to TRBD1 covers 9 bases. Germline V gene lookup returns CDR1 SGHDT and CDR2 YYEEEE. V was clipped by 3 bases and J by 4 bases; unmatched bases: 5. This CDR3 has 15 residues. This chain's CDR3 is CASSSGTGTYNEQFF. CDR3 coding DNA: TGTGCCAGCAGCTCCGGGACAGGGACTTACAATGAGCAGTTCTTC. Looking up the rest from reference TRBV5-6 and TRBJ2-1 gives the full variable domain: DAGVTQSPTHLIKTRGQQVTLRCSPKSGHDTVSWYQQALGQGPQFIFQYYEEEERQRGNFPDRFSGHQFPNYSSELNVNALLLGDSALYLCASSSGTGTYNEQFFGPGTRLTVL.

This chain links TRBV7-3 with TRBJ2-2; D remains ambiguous. CDR3 length equals 12 residues. Germline CDR1 is SGHTA and CDR2 is FQGTGA. V was cut by 5 bases and J by 6 bases, with 7 bases left in between. DNA of the CDR3: TGTGCCAGCAGCCAGCGCGCCGGGGAGCTGTTTTTT. It yields the protein CASSQRAGELFF.

The chain recombines TRBV7-8 with TRBJ1-6; D possibly corresponds to TRBD1 (6 bases). Trimming pared 6 bases from V and 5 bases from J, leaving 17 bases between. CDR3 size: 16 residues. Germline V lookup: CDR1 SGHVS, CDR2 FQNEAQ. CDR3: CASSFRNTGNNSPLHF. The CDR3 bases are TGTGCCAGCAGTTTTAGGAATACAGGGAATAATTCACCCCTCCACTTT.

The J gene is TRBJ2-7, the V gene TRBV6-2 or TRBV6-3, with D perhaps TRBD1 (6 bases). Germline V lookup: CDR1 MNHEY, CDR2 SVGEGT. This CDR3 has 15 residues. The V gene lost 1 base and the J gene lost 3 bases, with 13 bases spanning the gap. The CDR3 nucleotides are TGTGCCAGCAGTTACTACGTTGACAGGAACTACGAGCAGTACTTC. Encoded protein: CASSYYVDRNYEQYF.

The chain employs TRBV4-1 and TRBJ2-5, with a weak D call TRBD2 (6 bases). With 4 bases removed from V and 0 bases from J, the gap between germline ends came to 12 bases. This CDR3 spans 15 amino acids. Germline CDR1 MGHRA, CDR2 YSYEKL. The CDR3, as DNA: TGCGCCAGCAGCCGAGATGGGGGGTACCAAGAGACCCAGTACTTC. It encodes CASSRDGGYQETQYF.

The genes are TRBV6-5 and TRBJ2-7; 7 positions match TRBD2. Germline assignment: CDR1 MNHEY and CDR2 SVGAGI. V was pared by 2 bases and J by 2 bases, with 6 bases of the junction left unmatched. This CDR3 is 15 amino acids long. CDR3 amino acids: CASSYGASGTYEQYF. CDR3 in DNA: TGTGCCAGCAGTTACGGAGCTAGCGGCACCTACGAGCAGTACTTC.

The chain couples TRBV9 to TRBJ1-1; 9 nucleotides match TRBD1. Per the germline V gene, CDR1 is SGDLS and CDR2 is YYNGEE. This CDR3 comprises 14 residues. V lost 2 bases to trimming and J lost 7 bases; unmatched junction nucleotides: 6. In DNA form, the CDR3 reads TGTGCCAGCAGCGTGGGACAGGGTCGCGGTGAAGCTTTCTTT. It translates to CASSVGQGRGEAFF.

As to this clone: Other nucleotide sequences in the sample specify the same CDR3. CDR3 nucleotide sequence: TGTGCCAGCAGTTACTCTAGCAGGGCGAACACTGAAGCTTTCTTT. Residues: CASSYSSRANTEAFF. The chain employs TRBV6-5 and TRBJ1-1; the D gene is possibly TRBD1 (5 bases). The germline V and J ends were trimmed by 0 bases and 1 base, with 9 bases remaining between them. The CDR3 is 15 amino acids. Per the germline V gene, CDR1 is MNHEY and CDR2 is SVGAGI.

The rearrangement uses TRBV3-1 (or the pseudogene TRBV3-2) and TRBJ2-3; unclear D gene. The CDR3 contains 13 residues. Looked up from germline, CDR1 is LGHDT and CDR2 is YNNKEL (reference sequence). V shed 1 base and J shed 6 bases, with 8 bases lying between them. The CDR3 loop is CASSQASIDTQYF. Here the CDR3 DNA reads TGTGCCAGCAGCCAAGCTAGTATCGATACGCAGTATTTT.

This clone has only one observation. CDR3 bases: TGTGCCAGCAGCGCGGGACAGGGTGAAGCTTTCTTT. Residues: CASSAGQGEAFF. This chain links TRBV5-4 with TRBJ1-1, with 9 positions matching TRBD1. Per germline, CDR1 SGHNT and CDR2 YYREEE (reference sequence). This CDR3 contains 12 residues. V dropped 4 bases and J dropped 7; count of bases not matched to a gene: 2.

The chain combines TRBV7-2 with TRBJ2-7; D is unclear. V was pared by 3 bases and J by 5 bases, with 14 bases between. Germline V gene sequence: CDR1 SGHTA, CDR2 FQGNSA. The CDR3 runs 14 residues. The CDR3 DNA reads TGTGCCAGCAGCTTCCAAGGATTGGGCCACGAGCAGTACTTC. Translating it yields CASSFQGLGHEQYF.

This clone has more than one count but fewer than ten. The J gene is TRBJ1-1, the V gene TRBV7-3; unclear D gene. Trimming stripped 5 bases from V and 4 bases from J, with 17 bases between. Germline-derived CDR1 and CDR2 are SGHTA and FQGTGA. The CDR3 length is 15 residues. The CDR3 here is CASSRVGGSGTEAFF. The CDR3 nucleotides read TGTGCCAGCAGCCGAGTCGGAGGGTCGGGCACTGAAGCTTTCTTT.

This chain joins TRBV11-2 and TRBJ1-3; no clear D gene. Germline V gene data show CDR1 as SGHAT and CDR2 as FQNNGV. Trimming stripped 5 bases from V and 4 bases from J, with 9 bases between. The CDR3 extends over 13 amino acids. The CDR3: CASSTNEGNTIYF. The CDR3 DNA sequence: TGTGCCAGCAGCACTAATGAGGGAAACACCATATATTTT.

This sequence joins TRBV5-6 and TRBJ1-1; no firm D call. The CDR3 sequence is 12 residues long. The V end was cut by 1 base, the J end by 7 bases, with 8 bases between. In germline, CDR1 is SGHDT, CDR2 YYEEEE. CDR3 sequence reads: CASSLNKFEAFF. The CDR3 DNA reads as TGTGCCAGCAGCTTGAACAAGTTTGAAGCTTTCTTT.